This T cell receptor (beta chain) was identified during a study of blood T cell repertoires in COVID-19. Libraries were prepared by immunoSEQ multiplex PCR; TCRdb keeps only in-frame clonotypes and omits some of them. The data contain fewer than 200,000 clones, 75% to 95% of them seen just once; the ten biggest clones take up 0.5% to 0.55%. This clonotype was obtained from a man aged 45-65 years with acute or convalescent COVID-19. The sample was peripheral blood.

Written as DNA, the CDR3 is TGTGCCAGCAGTTTATCCGGGGTCCTTAACTATGGCTACACCTTC. It codes for CASSLSGVLNYGYTF. This chain joins TRBV27 and TRBJ1-2, with D uncertain. Germline V CDR1 and CDR2: MNHEY, SMNVEV (reference sequence). There are 15 residues in the CDR3. Trimming took off 0 bases at V and 1 base at J, with 9 bases between the two ends.